These T cell receptor beta chains were read from a single sample in a study of vaccination and CD4 T cells after COVID-19. MiXCR was run by TCRdb on the PCR reads, yielding one entry per CDR3 protein. Here the sample spans 17,000 or so distinct CDR3 sequences, 30% to 40% being singletons. No antigens are known for them. The sequencing sample was made of cultured CD4+ T cells from blood. The receptors shown here come from a human donor with COVID-19. CDR3s include the opening cysteine and the closing phenylalanine or tryptophan. The order of the fields is clone size, CDR3 length, D gene, J gene, V gene, CDR3 DNA, CDR3 protein. The D gene is left open where the match is weak. Clone size is given for some rows only: seen once, a few or many times, or a class if the clone is expanded.

clone size: few; CDR3 length: 14; D gene: -; J gene: TRBJ2-3; V gene: TRBV6-2/TRBV6-3; CDR3 DNA: TGTGCCAGCAGCCAAATATCTAGCACAGATACGCAGTATTTT; CDR3 protein: CASSQISSTDTQYF
clone size: few; CDR3 length: 15; D gene: -; J gene: TRBJ1-2; V gene: TRBV15; CDR3 DNA: TGTGCCACCAGCAGAGGGACGGGGCAGGGGAAGGGCTACACCTTC; CDR3 protein: CATSRGTGQGKGYTF
clone size: -; CDR3 length: 16; D gene: TRBD1; J gene: TRBJ2-5; V gene: TRBV6-1; CDR3 DNA: TGTGCCAGCAGTGAAAGGGGACAGGGGGTCCAAGAGACCCAGTACTTC; CDR3 protein: CASSERGQGVQETQYF
clone size: -; CDR3 length: 16; D gene: TRBD1; J gene: TRBJ1-6; V gene: TRBV6-1; CDR3 DNA: TGTGCCAGCAGTCCGGGACAGGGGCCGGGTAATTCACCCCTCCACTTT; CDR3 protein: CASSPGQGPGNSPLHF
clone size: few; CDR3 length: 15; D gene: TRBD1; J gene: TRBJ2-2; V gene: TRBV20-1; CDR3 DNA: TGCAGTGCTAGAGATCTGGACAGGGCGACCGGGGAGCTGTTTTTT; CDR3 protein: CSARDLDRATGELFF
clone size: -; CDR3 length: 13; D gene: -; J gene: TRBJ1-1; V gene: TRBV12-5; CDR3 DNA: TGTGCTAGTCGGGTGATTCGGAACACTGAAGCTTTCTTT; CDR3 protein: CASRVIRNTEAFF
clone size: -; CDR3 length: 13; D gene: -; J gene: TRBJ1-3; V gene: TRBV7-2; CDR3 DNA: TGTGCCAGCAGCTTGGGCGTGGGGGGCACCATATATTTT; CDR3 protein: CASSLGVGGTIYF
clone size: -; CDR3 length: 14; D gene: TRBD1; J gene: TRBJ1-2; V gene: TRBV2; CDR3 DNA: TGTGCCAGCATACGGGAGAGGGGGCAGCGGGGCTACACCTTC; CDR3 protein: CASIRERGQRGYTF
clone size: few; CDR3 length: 14; D gene: TRBD1; J gene: TRBJ2-3; V gene: TRBV12-3/TRBV12-4; CDR3 DNA: TGTGCCAGCAACGACAGGGGGCGCACAGATACGCAGTATTTT; CDR3 protein: CASNDRGRTDTQYF
clone size: few; CDR3 length: 13; D gene: -; J gene: TRBJ2-7; V gene: TRBV6-1; CDR3 DNA: TGTGCCAGCGCCCTCGACAGAAACTACGAGCAGTACTTC; CDR3 protein: CASALDRNYEQYF
clone size: -; CDR3 length: 13; D gene: -; J gene: TRBJ2-2; V gene: TRBV19; CDR3 DNA: TGTGCCAGTAGTGAGTCTAACACCGGGGAGCTGTTTTTT; CDR3 protein: CASSESNTGELFF
clone size: -; CDR3 length: 16; D gene: -; J gene: TRBJ1-1; V gene: TRBV18; CDR3 DNA: TGTGCCAGCTCACCACGGAAACCGGGCCTGAACACTGAAGCTTTCTTT; CDR3 protein: CASSPRKPGLNTEAFF
clone size: few; CDR3 length: 14; D gene: -; J gene: TRBJ2-7; V gene: TRBV6-1; CDR3 DNA: TGTGCCAGCATCAAAGAAGGTGGAGGCTACGAGCAGTACTTC; CDR3 protein: CASIKEGGGYEQYF
clone size: few; CDR3 length: 16; D gene: TRBD2; J gene: TRBJ2-3; V gene: TRBV27; CDR3 DNA: TGTGCCAGCAGTTTACGGGCTAGCGGGAGGACAGATACGCAGTATTTT; CDR3 protein: CASSLRASGRTDTQYF
clone size: -; CDR3 length: 14; D gene: -; J gene: TRBJ2-7; V gene: TRBV7-2; CDR3 DNA: TGTGCCAGCAGCTTAGGTTTCAACTCCTACGAGCAGTACTTC; CDR3 protein: CASSLGFNSYEQYF
clone size: -; CDR3 length: 12; D gene: -; J gene: TRBJ1-2; V gene: TRBV20-1; CDR3 DNA: TGCAGTGCTAGAGAGCAGGGACTAGGGGCCCGCTTC; CDR3 protein: CSAREQGLGARF
clone size: few; CDR3 length: 18; D gene: TRBD1; J gene: TRBJ2-6; V gene: TRBV7-3; CDR3 DNA: TGTGCCAGCAGCCCAGTCGGGACAGCCAAAGCTGGGGCCAACGTCCTGACTTTC; CDR3 protein: CASSPVGTAKAGANVLTF
clone size: -; CDR3 length: 16; D gene: -; J gene: TRBJ1-1; V gene: TRBV6-1; CDR3 DNA: TGTGCCAGCAGTCAAATTTGGGGCAGACAGGACACTGAAGCTTTCTTT; CDR3 protein: CASSQIWGRQDTEAFF
clone size: -; CDR3 length: 12; D gene: -; J gene: TRBJ1-6; V gene: TRBV10-2; CDR3 DNA: TGCGCCAGCAGTGAGTTGCGTTCACCCCTCCACTTT; CDR3 protein: CASSELRSPLHF
clone size: -; CDR3 length: 14; D gene: -; J gene: TRBJ1-5; V gene: TRBV20-1; CDR3 DNA: TGCAGTGCTAGTCCAGGCTCTAGCAATCAGCCCCAGCATTTT; CDR3 protein: CSASPGSSNQPQHF
clone size: few; CDR3 length: 15; D gene: TRBD1; J gene: TRBJ1-2; V gene: TRBV6-5; CDR3 DNA: TGTGCCAGCAGTTACTCTTGGCAGGGGGACTATGGCTACACCTTC; CDR3 protein: CASSYSWQGDYGYTF
clone size: few; CDR3 length: 15; D gene: TRBD1; J gene: TRBJ1-6; V gene: TRBV20-1; CDR3 DNA: TGCAGTGCCATACCCTCCAGGGGGCCCAATTCACCCCTCCACTTT; CDR3 protein: CSAIPSRGPNSPLHF
clone size: -; CDR3 length: 15; D gene: -; J gene: TRBJ1-1; V gene: TRBV6-1; CDR3 DNA: TGTGCCAGCAGGGCCAGTCCTCCCTTGAACACTGAAGCTTTCTTT; CDR3 protein: CASRASPPLNTEAFF
clone size: -; CDR3 length: 14; D gene: -; J gene: TRBJ1-1; V gene: TRBV14; CDR3 DNA: TGTGCCAGCAGCCCCACTGCTACTTACACTGAAGCTTTCTTT; CDR3 protein: CASSPTATYTEAFF
clone size: few; CDR3 length: 13; D gene: TRBD1; J gene: TRBJ1-1; V gene: TRBV20-1; CDR3 DNA: TGCAGTGCTCAGACAGGGAAGCTCACTGAAGCTTTCTTT; CDR3 protein: CSAQTGKLTEAFF